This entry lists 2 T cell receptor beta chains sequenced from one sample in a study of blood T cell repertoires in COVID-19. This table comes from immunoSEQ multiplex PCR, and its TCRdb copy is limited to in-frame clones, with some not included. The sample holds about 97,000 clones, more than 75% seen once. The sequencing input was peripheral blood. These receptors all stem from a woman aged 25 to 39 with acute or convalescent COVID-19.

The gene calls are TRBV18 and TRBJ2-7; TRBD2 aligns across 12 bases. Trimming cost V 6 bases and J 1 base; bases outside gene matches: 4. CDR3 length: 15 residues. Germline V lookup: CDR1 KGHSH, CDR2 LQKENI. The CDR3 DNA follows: TGTGCCAGCTCGGCTAGCGGGGGGGCATCCTACGAGCAGTACTTC. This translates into CASSASGGASYEQYF.

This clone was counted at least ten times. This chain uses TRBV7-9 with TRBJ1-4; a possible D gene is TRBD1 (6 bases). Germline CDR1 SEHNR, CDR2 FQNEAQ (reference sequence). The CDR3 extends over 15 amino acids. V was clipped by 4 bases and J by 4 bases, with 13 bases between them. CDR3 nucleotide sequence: TGTGCCAGCAGCTCCTGGGGGGGCCTTAATGAAAAACTGTTTTTT. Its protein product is CASSSWGGLNEKLFF.